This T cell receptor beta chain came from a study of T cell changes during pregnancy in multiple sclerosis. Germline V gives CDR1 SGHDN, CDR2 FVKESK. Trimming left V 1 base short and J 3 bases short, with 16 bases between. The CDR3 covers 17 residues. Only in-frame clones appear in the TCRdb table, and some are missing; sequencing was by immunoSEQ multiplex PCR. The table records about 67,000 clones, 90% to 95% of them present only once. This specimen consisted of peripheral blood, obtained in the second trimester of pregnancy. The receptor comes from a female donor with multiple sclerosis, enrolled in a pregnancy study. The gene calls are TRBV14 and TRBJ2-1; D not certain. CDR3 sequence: CASSQGVSRGDYNEQFF. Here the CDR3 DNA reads TGTGCCAGCAGCCAAGGGGTAAGCAGAGGCGACTACAATGAGCAGTTCTTC.